Following are 13 T cell receptor beta chains from one sample sequenced in a study of shared clonotypes between healthy human individuals. This table comes from immunoSEQ multiplex PCR, and its TCRdb copy is limited to in-frame clones, with some not included. The sample has some 2.4 million clones; more than 85% are singletons. The specimen sequenced was naive CD4+ T cells from PBMCs. As to subset: CD45RA+ positively selected. These receptor sequences come from a young man in good health. Some clones in this sample may be carry-over from other donors' samples.

This chain connects TRBV28 to TRBJ1-5, with 7 nucleotides matching TRBD1. The CDR3 has 17 residues. Looked up from germline, CDR1 is MDHEN and CDR2 is SYDVKM. With V trimmed by 2 bases and J by 1 base, 8 bases remained unmatched. The CDR3 is CASSLEQGRRSNQPQHF. In DNA, the CDR3 is TGTGCCAGCAGTTTAGAACAGGGGAGGAGAAGCAATCAGCCCCAGCATTTT. Looking up the rest from reference TRBV28 and TRBJ1-5 gives the full variable domain: DVKVTQSSRYLVKRTGEKVFLECVQDMDHENMFWYRQDPGLGLRLIYFSYDVKMKEKGDIPEGYSVSREKKERFSLILESASTNQTSMYLCASSLEQGRRSNQPQHFGDGTRLSIL.

The rearrangement links TRBV5-4 to TRBJ2-3; 11 nucleotides align to TRBD2. The CDR3 loop spans 15 amino acids. CDR1 SGHNT and CDR2 YYREEE come from the germline V gene (reference sequence). V shed 6 bases and J 4 bases; nucleotides not matched to a gene: 7. CDR3 DNA: TGTGCCAGCACCACACTAGCGGGAGTTTCAGATACGCAGTATTTT. Translating it yields CASTTLAGVSDTQYF.

The chain employs TRBV4-1 and TRBJ2-2, with TRBD2 as a possible D gene (5 bases). From germline, CDR1 is MGHRA and CDR2 YSYEKL. Trimming left V 0 bases short and J 0 bases short, with 14 bases between. The CDR3 has 18 residues. CDR3 nucleotides: TGCGCCAGCAGCCAAGATCGTGCGGGTGTAGCGAACACCGGGGAGCTGTTTTTT. This encodes CASSQDRAGVANTGELFF.

The genes are TRBV5-1 and TRBJ2-7; TRBD1 agrees at 7 bases. The V gene end was trimmed by 4 bases and the J gene end by 2 bases; junction bases not matched to a gene: 6. The CDR3 is 14 residues long. Germline CDR1 is SGHRS and CDR2 is YFSETQ. CDR3 nucleotide sequence: TGCGCCAGCAGCACCGGGACAGTTCCCTACGAGCAGTACTTC. This codes for CASSTGTVPYEQYF.

The V and J genes are TRBV19 and TRBJ2-1; D tentatively fits TRBD1 or TRBD2 (5 bases each). The germline gives CDR1 LNHDA, CDR2 SQIVND (reference sequence). Trimming removed 9 bases at V and 2 bases at J, with 23 bases between. The CDR3 is 17 amino acids. The CDR3 DNA sequence: TGTGCCAGCACAAAGACCTCACAAGGGGAGACCTACAATGAGCAGTTCTTC. Amino acid sequence: CASTKTSQGETYNEQFF.

This chain uses TRBV19 with TRBJ2-3; possibly TRBD2 for D (6 bases). CDR3 size: 15 residues. CDR1 LNHDA and CDR2 SQIVND come from the germline V gene (reference sequence). V was clipped by 3 bases and J by 3 bases, with 13 bases between them. The DNA of the CDR3 is TGTGCCAGTAGTATTTCCCAGCGGGTAACAGATACGCAGTATTTT. Protein sequence: CASSISQRVTDTQYF.

The genes are TRBV7-2 and TRBJ2-5; TRBD2 matches 8 bases. Looked up from germline, CDR1 is SGHTA and CDR2 is FQGNSA. This CDR3 has 18 residues. The J segment lost 4 bases and the V segment lost 4 bases, leaving 17 bases of the junction unmatched. The CDR3 DNA is TGTGCCAGCAGCTCCCGACTAGCGAACTCCCGCCACCTAGAGACCCAGTACTTC. This translates into CASSSRLANSRHLETQYF.

The V call is TRBV28, the J call TRBJ2-3; 7 nucleotides match TRBD2. Germline assignment: CDR1 MDHEN and CDR2 SYDVKM. The CDR3 consists of 13 residues. The V gene end was trimmed by 8 bases and the J gene end by 8 bases; junction bases not matched to a gene: 10. The chain's CDR3 is CASGGRERGTQYF. CDR3 coding DNA: TGTGCCAGCGGCGGGCGGGAGAGGGGTACGCAGTATTTT. Using reference TRBV28 and TRBJ2-3 for the parts outside the CDR3, the full variable domain is DVKVTQSSRYLVKRTGEKVFLECVQDMDHENMFWYRQDPGLGLRLIYFSYDVKMKEKGDIPEGYSVSREKKERFSLILESASTNQTSMYLCASGGRERGTQYFGPGTRLTVL.

V and J are TRBV18 and TRBJ2-5; D tentatively fits TRBD1 or TRBD2 (5 bases each). The germline V and J ends were trimmed by 2 bases and 1 base, with 17 bases remaining between them. The CDR3 has 17 amino acids. Germline V lookup: CDR1 KGHSH, CDR2 LQKENI. CDR3 residues: CASSPGSGQAVQETQYF. The CDR3, as DNA: TGTGCCAGCTCACCAGGATCGGGGCAGGCGGTCCAAGAGACCCAGTACTTC. The complete variable domain, with remaining parts taken from reference TRBV18 and TRBJ2-5, reads NAGVMQNPRHLVRRRGQEARLRCSPMKGHSHVYWYRQLPEEGLKFMVYLQKENIIDESGMPKERFSAEFPKEGPSILRIQQVVRGDSAAYFCASSPGSGQAVQETQYFGPGTRLLVL.

This clone was detected only once. The gene calls are TRBV5-4 and TRBJ2-7; TRBD2 might be the D (6 bases). This CDR3 has 14 amino acids. Germline CDR1 is SGHNT and CDR2 is YYREEE (reference sequence). V dropped 5 bases and J dropped 5 bases, with 17 bases sitting between them. CDR3 nucleotides: TGTGCCAGCAGAGGCGGTAGGAGGGCCAACGAGCAGTACTTC. This translates into CASRGGRRANEQYF.

V gene TRBV5-1 combines with J gene TRBJ2-3; TRBD1 matches at 7 bases. In germline, CDR1 is SGHRS, CDR2 YFSETQ. CDR3 size: 16 residues. The V gene end was trimmed by 0 bases and the J gene end by 2 bases; junction bases not matched to a gene: 6. CDR3 protein: CASSLEIDRATDTQYF. In DNA form, the CDR3 reads TGCGCCAGCAGCTTGGAAATCGACAGGGCCACAGATACGCAGTATTTT. Looking up the rest from reference TRBV5-1 and TRBJ2-3 gives the full variable domain: KAGVTQTPRYLIKTRGQQVTLSCSPISGHRSVSWYQQTPGQGLQFLFEYFSETQRNKGNFPGRFSGRQFSNSRSEMNVSTLELGDSALYLCASSLEIDRATDTQYFGPGTRLTVL.

V is TRBV27 and J is TRBJ1-2; D perhaps matches TRBD1 (6 bases). The germline V gene encodes CDR1 MNHEY and CDR2 SMNVEV (reference sequence). The CDR3 has 15 amino acids. V was shortened by 6 bases and J by 7 bases, with 21 bases between the two germline ends. The DNA for the CDR3 is TGTGCCAGCAGCGTGACCCAAACAGGGCCCGGTGGCTACACCTTC. Translating it yields CASSVTQTGPGGYTF.

The V and J genes are TRBV7-2 and TRBJ2-1, with TRBD1 matching over 9 bases. CDR1 and CDR2 (germline): SGHTA, FQGNSA. This CDR3 contains 14 residues. The junction had 4 bases not matched to a gene; V was cut back by 8 bases and J by 2 bases. CDR3 region: CASRDRAPYNEQFF. The CDR3 nucleotides read TGTGCCAGCCGGGACAGGGCGCCCTACAATGAGCAGTTCTTC.